This T cell receptor (beta chain) originates from a study of cytomegalovirus exposure and HLA in healthy donors. General study results and limits: What was likely a sequencing artifact was a cluster of highly shared sequence variants. A few V segments could not be told apart, such as TRBV6-2 and TRBV6-3, and were left out. Follow-up analysis later connected one missense variant in DCLRE1C with trimming of TCR beta V- and J-genes.

As concerns this clone: The antigen is not known.

Between the trimmed V and J ends, which lost 5 bases and 0 bases, there was a span of 13 bases. Germline values: CDR1 SGHTA, CDR2 FQGNSA. This CDR3 contains 15 residues. Primers: 60 Vbeta forward and 13 Jbeta reverse. As originally analysed: Approximately 12 million of 75 million to 85 million unique TCR beta chains were shared, per a later count. Libraries were prepared by immunoSEQ multiplex PCR; TCRdb keeps only in-frame clonotypes and omits some of them. The V and J calls and clone size are taken from that table; D and trimming were inferred from the DNA. The table has about 41,000 clones, roughly 80% seen once; the top ten hold approximately 3%.

The receptor's source is a man aged 45 to 65 in good health and CMV-seronegative. Sequenced input: PBMCs. The rearrangement joins TRBV7-2 to TRBJ1-1, with no clear D. For the CDR3, the DNA is TGTGCCAGCAGCCCTCATTGGGCGATGAACACTGAAGCTTTCTTT. This gives the protein CASSPHWAMNTEAFF.